The T cell receptor (beta chain) described here comes from a study of graft-versus-host responses after intestinal transplantation. Turning to the study itself: Following induction with anti-thymocyte globulin, all recipients were given tacrolimus and steroids for about 3 years. Study results and caveats: Peak levels of circulating GvH clones tracked with early post-transplant HvG declines.

The count of this clone is one. The antigen remains undetermined. Some clones are missing from TCRdb's copy, which holds only in-frame ones; the method was immunoSEQ multiplex PCR. Of over 75,000 clones in the sample, more than 70% are singletons; the top ten hold about 1.5%. In germline, CDR1 is GTSNPN, CDR2 SVGIG (reference sequence). CDR3 length: 13 residues. V lost 7 bases to trimming and J lost 2 bases, with 13 bases between them. The TCR originated in a human patient who received an intestinal transplant, so some T cells may come from the graft donor. The chain has TRBV30 and TRBJ2-3, with unresolved D. The specimen was PBMCs, collected 255 days after intestinal transplant. CDR3 bases: TGTGCCTTTATGCTCGGGTACACAGATACGCAGTATTTT. This sequence encodes CAFMLGYTDTQYF.